The clone carrying this T cell receptor beta chain was seen ten or more times. The target antigen is unknown. Every patient underwent thyroid surgery untreated. Using MiXCR, TCRdb re-called clones from the PCR reads. There are roughly 59,000 clones in the sample; 16% occur only once, and around 9% lies in the top ten. The sample comes from a study of metastatic and nonmetastatic thyroid tumors. Overall study context: Patients with malignant and benign thyroid disease provided blood and tumor or nodule tissue, whose repertoires were compared.

Study-wide findings and caveats: Patients with malignant thyroid tumors reportedly had significantly higher TCR beta diversity than those with benign nodules, in blood and tumor.

This clonotype was obtained from a male donor with papillary thyroid cancer or a benign thyroid nodule (not recorded which). Some clones in this sample may be carry-over from other donors' samples. The sequencing sample was made of blood.

The CDR3 bases are TGTGCCAGCAGCTTGGACAGCCGCAATCAGCCCCAGCATTTT. The encoded protein is CASSLDSRNQPQHF. This rearrangement joins TRBV7-9 to TRBJ1-5, with D possibly being TRBD1 (6 bases). The CDR3 contains 14 residues. Germline V gene data show CDR1 as SEHNR and CDR2 as FQNEAQ (reference sequence). Trimming left V 3 bases short and J 2 bases short, with 8 bases between.